The source of this TCR beta chain is a study of CD8 T cells in ankylosing spondylitis. TCRdb re-derived calls from the 5' RACE reads in MiXCR, one entry per CDR3 protein. This table holds about 160,000 distinct CDR3 sequences, roughly 18% found once. Regarding the study as a whole: Some motif variants had been reported before (in reactive arthritis synovial fluid and blood).

V lost 6 bases and J 0 bases, leaving 12 bases between the germline ends. This CDR3 is built from 16 residues. This clonotype occurred a few times. Its antigen is not identified. The rearrangement links TRBV12-3 or TRBV12-4 to TRBJ2-6; TRBD1 might be the D (6 bases). The clonotype was recovered from a male donor with ankylosing spondylitis or in good health (not recorded which). The sequencing input was blood, either unsorted or a sorted T cell fraction (not recorded which). CDR3 coding DNA: TGTGCCAGCAGGCAGGACAGCTACTCTGGGGCCAACGTCCTGACTTTC. Its translation: CASRQDSYSGANVLTF.